A single sample gave rise to the 15 T cell receptor beta chains below, sequenced in a study of T cell clonality in common variable immunodeficiency. The study, taken as a whole, reports: Common variable immunodeficiency TCR beta sequences reportedly had fewer deletions and N-nucleotide insertions.

Produced via immunoSEQ multiplex PCR; TCRdb's table is partial and in-frame only. In total the sample includes 30,000 to 40,000 clones, none of them seen once. No antigen has been assigned to these receptors. The sample comprised peripheral blood mononuclear cells. These receptors originate from a human donor with common variable immunodeficiency.

By frequency in the sample, this clone is medium-sized. The read comes to an end 3 residues before the CDR3 does, leaving the germline J gene to fill in the end. The rearrangement links TRBV20-1 to TRBJ1-1, with D hard to call. The CDR3 sequence is 11 residues long. CDR1 and CDR2 from the germline V gene are DFQATT and SNEGSKA (reference sequence). V lost 3 bases, J lost 0 bases, and 2 bases lay in between. CDR3 amino acids: CSASLNTEAFF. The sequenced CDR3 bases are TGCAGTGCTAGCTTGAACACTGAA.

As to this clone: The DNA ends 3 residues before the CDR3 does, and the rest of the CDR3 is filled in from the germline J gene. This chain connects TRBV6-2 or TRBV6-3 to TRBJ2-6; the match to TRBD1 covers 10 bases. CDR3 length equals 16 residues. Germline V gene data show CDR1 as MNHEY and CDR2 as SVGEGT. The J segment lost 0 bases and the V segment lost 7 bases, leaving 3 bases of the junction unmatched. The sequenced part of the CDR3 DNA is TGTGCCAGCACGAGGACAGGGGGCTCTGGGGCCAACGTC. It translates to CASTRTGGSGANV. In full, the CDR3 is CASTRTGGSGANVLTF.

This clone was observed many times. CDR3 loop: CASSPIRTGGTEAFF. The sequenced CDR3 bases are TGTGCCAGCTCACCCATAAGAACAGGGGGAACTGAA. The chain uses TRBV18 and TRBJ1-1, with 8 bases fitting TRBD1. The read stops 3 residues short of the end of the CDR3; the missing end is completed from the germline J gene. Germline CDR1 and CDR2: KGHSH and LQKENI. The CDR3 contains 15 residues. The V segment lost 3 bases and the J segment 5 bases; nucleotides outside the gene matches: 8.

The table lists this clone with many counts. The read terminates 3 residues ahead of where the CDR3 ends, so the germline J gene completes it. This sequence joins TRBV18 and TRBJ2-2; TRBD2 matches 10 bases. V shed 3 bases and J 5 bases; nucleotides not matched to a gene: 18. The CDR3 spans 20 residues. Germline loops: CDR1 KGHSH, CDR2 LQKENI. CDR3 bases read: TGTGCCAGCTCACCCGGGGCTAGCGGGAGAGCCACCGGAGATACCGGGGAG. Its translation: CASSPGASGRATGDTGE. The CDR3 in full is CASSPGASGRATGDTGELFF. Combining the CDR3 with reference TRBV18 and TRBJ2-2 gives the whole variable domain NAGVMQNPRHLVRRRGQEARLRCSPMKGHSHVYWYRQLPEEGLKFMVYLQKENIIDESGMPKERFSAEFPKEGPSILRIQQVVRGDSAAYFCASSPGASGRATGDTGELFFGEGSRLTVL.

Turning to this clone: The read terminates 3 residues ahead of where the CDR3 ends, so the germline J gene completes it. The chain carries TRBV19 and TRBJ1-4, with TRBD1 matching over 12 bases. Germline-derived CDR1 and CDR2 are LNHDA and SQIVND (reference sequence). J gave up 5 bases and V 9 bases, and 7 bases lay outside the gene matches. The CDR3 sequence is 15 residues long. CDR3 DNA, as far as it was read: TGTGCCAGCCGGGACAGGGGGCCGAAAAATGAAAAA. Translated, it gives CASRDRGPKNEK. The CDR3 in its entirety is CASRDRGPKNEKLFF.

This clone has ten or more counts. Coverage ceases 3 residues before the CDR3 finishes, and the germline J gene fills in the end. This chain connects TRBV5-1 to TRBJ2-5, with TRBD2 identical over 10 bases. Germline CDR1 reads SGHRS; CDR2 reads YFSETQ. J was trimmed by 0 bases and V by 7 bases; bases with no gene match: 3. CDR3 length equals 14 residues. The DNA read from the CDR3 is TGCGCCAGCCTAGCGGGAGATCACCAAGAGACC. The encoded protein is CASLAGDHQET. The full CDR3 is CASLAGDHQETQYF.

This clone occurred many times. The read ends 3 residues shy of where the CDR3 ends; the end is completed using the germline J gene. V and J are TRBV18 and TRBJ2-7; 9 bases are a match to TRBD1. The CDR3 is 14 amino acids. Per germline, CDR1 KGHSH and CDR2 LQKENI. Unmatched junction bases numbered 5, after V lost 4 bases and J lost 4 bases. CDR3 bases read: TGTGCCAGCTCACAACAGGGGGCGGAGTACGAG. Encoded protein: CASSQQGAEYE. The whole CDR3 protein is CASSQQGAEYEQYF.

A word on this clone: Read sequence stops 3 residues before the CDR3 end, and the germline J gene provides the missing end. This chain joins TRBV7-2 and TRBJ2-7; 7 bases align to TRBD1. Trimming took 7 bases from V and 6 from J; bases not matched to a gene: 6. This CDR3 has 12 amino acids. The V gene's germline CDR1 is SGHTA and CDR2 FQGNSA. Partial CDR3 DNA: TGTGCCAGCACGCCCCCAGGGGGCGAG. It is translated as CASTPPGGE. The whole CDR3 is CASTPPGGEQYF. Drawing the rest from reference TRBV7-2 and TRBJ2-7, the complete variable domain is GAGVSQSPSNKVTEKGKDVELRCDPISGHTALYWYRQSLGQGLEFLIYFQGNSAPDKSGLPSDRFSAERTGGSVSTLTIQRTQQEDSAVYLCASTPPGGEQYFGPGTRLTVT.

Concerning this clone itself: Coverage ceases 3 residues before the CDR3 finishes, and the germline J gene fills in the end. The chain couples TRBV7-2 to TRBJ2-2; D gene uncertain. Germline lookup yields CDR1 SGHTA and CDR2 FQGNSA. CDR3 length: 11 amino acids. Trimming took 4 bases from V and 10 from J, leaving 7 bases between them. Incomplete CDR3 DNA: TGTGCCAGCAGCTCCCCTATGGAG. It translates to CASSSPME. The entire CDR3 protein is CASSSPMELFF.

Sample share makes this clone medium-sized (0.01 to 0.1%). The DNA read from the CDR3 is TGCGCCAGCAGCCAAGATCCCGGCAGGGAGTATGGC. As protein: CASSQDPGREYG. In full, the CDR3 is CASSQDPGREYGYTF. J is TRBJ1-2 and V is TRBV4-1, with D maybe TRBD1 (5 bases). Sequencing ends 3 residues short of the CDR3 end; the germline J gene provides the rest. Trimming took off 0 bases at V and 5 bases at J, with 13 bases between the two ends. This CDR3 is built from 15 residues. Germline values: CDR1 MGHRA, CDR2 YSYEKL.

This clone appeared many times. The read gets to within 3 residues of the CDR3 end, and the germline J gene fills in the rest. V is TRBV4-2 and J is TRBJ2-7; 9 bases map to TRBD1. V gave up 4 bases and J gave up 3 bases; unmatched junction bases: 13. CDR3 length: 17 residues. The germline V gene has CDR1 LGHNA and CDR2 YNFKEQ. The CDR3 reads CASSPRPTGGIVYEQYF. Incomplete CDR3 DNA: TGTGCCAGCAGCCCCCGCCCGACAGGGGGAATAGTCTACGAG.

This clone was found a few times. Coverage ceases 3 residues before the CDR3 finishes, and the germline J gene fills in the end. The chain uses TRBV7-9 and TRBJ2-1, with 9 bases identical to TRBD2. V was pared by 3 bases and J by 7 bases, with 4 bases of the junction left unmatched. CDR3 length: 14 amino acids. Per the germline V gene, CDR1 is SEHNR and CDR2 is FQNEAQ (reference sequence). The chain's CDR3 is CASSFSSGNNEQFF. The sequenced part of the CDR3 DNA is TGTGCCAGCAGCTTCTCTAGCGGGAATAATGAG.

This clone was seen only a few times. From the germline J gene comes the end of the CDR3, since the read stops 3 residues before it. The V and J genes are TRBV2 and TRBJ2-7; no definite D call. V gave up 6 bases and J gave up 3 bases, with 9 bases separating them. The CDR3 is 12 amino acids. CDR1 and CDR2 (germline): SNHLY, FYNNEI. CDR3 sequence: CASSLAFYEQYF. Partial CDR3 DNA: TGTGCCAGCAGCTTGGCCTTCTACGAG.

This clone has just a few counts. This chain's CDR3 is CASSASGQSNEKLFF. Incomplete CDR3 DNA: TGTGCCAGCAGCGCCTCGGGACAGAGTAATGAAAAA. The rearrangement joins TRBV11-3 to TRBJ1-4, with 7 bases identical to TRBD1. The read terminates 3 residues before the CDR3 end, so the remaining end is supplied by the germline J gene. Losses at the gene ends were 5 bases for V and 4 bases for J; bases not matched to a gene: 7. The CDR3 extends over 15 amino acids. Germline CDR1 is SGHNT and CDR2 is YENEEA.

This clone was detected ten times or more. The read is 3 residues too short to cover the CDR3 end, so that end is filled in from the germline J gene. The V gene is TRBV18, the J gene TRBJ2-1; a weak D match, TRBD2 (5 bases). This CDR3 region has 13 residues. Germline loops: CDR1 KGHSH, CDR2 LQKENI. The germline V and J ends were trimmed by 6 bases and 5 bases, with 11 bases remaining between them. Here the CDR3 reads CASSLTRDNEQFF. The covered CDR3 bases are TGTGCCAGCTCGCTTACTAGGGACAATGAG. The full variable domain, completed using reference TRBV18 and TRBJ2-1, is NAGVMQNPRHLVRRRGQEARLRCSPMKGHSHVYWYRQLPEEGLKFMVYLQKENIIDESGMPKERFSAEFPKEGPSILRIQQVVRGDSAAYFCASSLTRDNEQFFGPGTRLTVL.